Each of the 2 T cell receptor beta chains below was sequenced from the same sample in a study of OX40 agonist ivuxolimab in advanced cancers. The assay was immunoSEQ multiplex PCR, and TCRdb's table has in-frame clones only and misses some. Of 75,000 to 100,000 clones in the sample, about 91% were seen once. The source material was CD4+ or CD8+ T cells sorted from blood, sampled in a trial of the OX40 agonist ivuxolimab. These TCRs come from an adult with an advanced solid tumor such as melanoma, head and neck, liver or kidney cancer.

V gene TRBV5-4 combines with J gene TRBJ2-5, with 8 bases fitting TRBD2. Germline-derived CDR1 and CDR2 are SGHNT and YYREEE (reference sequence). The CDR3 runs 14 residues. J was trimmed by 5 bases and V by 4 bases; bases with no gene match: 7. The CDR3 region is CASSPGGGGETQYF. For the CDR3, the DNA is TGTGCCAGCAGCCCCGGGGGCGGGGGGGAGACCCAGTACTTC.

CDR3 sequence: CAISDPGRNNEQYF. As DNA, the CDR3 is TGTGCCATCAGTGATCCAGGCCGAAATAACGAGCAGTACTTC. The V and J genes are TRBV10-3 and TRBJ2-7, with D hard to call. Trimming shortened V by 3 bases and J by 5 bases, and 14 bases separated the two germline ends. Germline assignment: CDR1 ENHRY and CDR2 SYGVKD. There are 14 residues in the CDR3.